The 8 T cell receptor beta chains reported below all come from one sample, sequenced in a study of Ad26.COV2.S vaccination and SARS-CoV-2 variants. Assay used: immunoSEQ multiplex PCR; TCRdb lists only in-frame clones, some missing. The sample gives about 350,000 clones, around 90% of which show up once; 3.5% to 4.5% is in the top ten. The specimen was peripheral blood, collected after recovery from COVID-19. Receptor source: a human donor who had recovered from COVID-19.

The chain is built from TRBV21-1 and TRBJ2-5; the table gives TRBD2 as D, unverified against the DNA. TRBV21-1 is a documented pseudogene. This CDR3 is built from 23 residues. CDR3 DNA sequence: TGTGCCAGCAGCAAACGGAGGGCCGCAGTGGCGGGGGGGCCTTGGGATCGGGGAGAGACCCAGTACTTC. It encodes CASSKRRAAVAGGPWDRGETQYF.

The chain combines TRBV12-3 or TRBV12-4 with TRBJ2-3; D ambiguous. The V and J ends lost 2 bases and 3 bases respectively, with 6 bases between them. The CDR3 runs to 13 residues. CDR3 loop: CASSLSKTDTQYF. The CDR3 nucleotides read TGTGCCAGCAGTTTATCAAAGACAGATACGCAGTATTTT.

V and J are TRBV12-5 and TRBJ1-1, with unresolved D. Germline CDR1 and CDR2: LGHNT and FRNRAP. The CDR3 length is 11 residues. V gave up 5 bases and J gave up 2 bases, with 3 bases separating them. CDR3 sequence (DNA): TGTGCTAGTGGTCCTAACACTGAAGCTTTCTTT. Protein product: CASGPNTEAFF.

V is TRBV6-5 and J is TRBJ1-2; D gene ambiguous. The CDR3 consists of 12 residues. V dropped 2 bases and J dropped 3 bases, with 4 bases sitting between them. Germline assignment: CDR1 MNHEY and CDR2 SVGAGI. The CDR3 protein is CASSYGDYGYTF. The CDR3 nucleotides are TGTGCCAGCAGTTACGGGGACTATGGCTACACCTTC.

The J gene is TRBJ1-1, the V gene TRBV4-3; D gene unclear. Germline V gene sequence: CDR1 LGHNA, CDR2 YSLEER. V was trimmed by 10 bases and J by 1 base, leaving 16 bases between them. This CDR3 spans 14 amino acids. CDR3 bases: TGCGCCACCGGACGGGTCGCGGGGAACACTGAAGCTTTCTTT. Its protein product is CATGRVAGNTEAFF.

The rearrangement joins TRBV3-1 (or the pseudogene TRBV3-2) to TRBJ1-2; D might be TRBD1 (6 bases). The CDR3 has 12 residues. CDR1 LGHDT and CDR2 YNNKEL come from the germline V gene (reference sequence). Trimming pared 3 bases from V and 8 bases from J, leaving 10 bases between. Here the CDR3 reads CASSQDSGGYTF. The CDR3 nucleotides read TGTGCCAGCAGCCAGGACAGCGGGGGCTACACCTTC.

The chain joins TRBV9 to TRBJ2-2; D is unresolved. The CDR3 has 14 amino acids. The germline CDR1 and CDR2 sequences are SGDLS and YYNGEE. With 6 bases removed from V and 6 bases from J, the gap between germline ends came to 15 bases. CDR3 sequence: CASTLDLKSGELFF. CDR3 nucleotides: TGTGCCAGCACCCTCGATTTAAAGTCCGGGGAGCTGTTTTTT.

The J gene is TRBJ2-7, the V gene TRBV27, with D possibly being TRBD1 (5 bases). Germline V gene lookup returns CDR1 MNHEY and CDR2 SMNVEV (reference sequence). V was cut by 5 bases and J by 5 bases, with 16 bases left in between. There are 14 residues in the CDR3. The CDR3 DNA sequence: TGTGCCAGCAGTCCAAGGGGCAGTGGGCACGAGCAGTACTTC. Its protein is CASSPRGSGHEQYF.